Following are 16 T cell receptor beta chains from one sample sequenced in a study of T cell repertoires in cytomegalovirus infection. TCRdb ran MiXCR on the reads and lists one entry per CDR3 protein. The sample shows 680,000 or so distinct CDR3 sequences, around 32% of them seen only once. Antigen specificity for these receptors is unknown. The source material was cultured PBMCs, sampled from culture after CMV antigen stimulation. These receptors all come from a human donor in good health (CMV status not recorded). Some clones in this sample may be carry-over from other donors' samples.

This clonotype was picked up a small number of times. The genes are TRBV7-2 and TRBJ2-1; D is undetermined. This CDR3 has 15 residues. V lost 1 base, J lost 8 bases, and 15 bases lay in between. Germline lookup yields CDR1 SGHTA and CDR2 FQGNSA. The CDR3, as DNA: TGTGCCAGCAGCTTAGGGCCTAGAACTTTACATGAGCAGTTCTTC. Translated: CASSLGPRTLHEQFF.

V is TRBV5-1 and J is TRBJ1-1, with D unresolved. The CDR3 spans 16 residues. Trimming pared 4 bases from V and 4 bases from J, leaving 20 bases between. Germline loops: CDR1 SGHRS, CDR2 YFSETQ. DNA of the CDR3: TGCGCCAGCAGCCCGATCTCGCGTACGTCGCTCACTGAAGCTTTCTTT. Protein product: CASSPISRTSLTEAFF.

The V and J genes are TRBV11-2 and TRBJ2-1; D remains ambiguous. The CDR3 runs 11 residues. Germline CDR1 and CDR2: SGHAT and FQNNGV. V lost 0 bases and J 11 bases, leaving 5 bases between the germline ends. CDR3 amino acids: CASSLEGQQFF. DNA of the CDR3: TGTGCCAGCAGCTTAGAAGGCCAGCAGTTCTTC.

The chain combines TRBV28 with TRBJ2-1, with D perhaps matching TRBD2 (6 bases). In germline, CDR1 is MDHEN, CDR2 SYDVKM. Trimming pared 4 bases from V and 2 bases from J, leaving 9 bases between. The CDR3 is made up of 14 amino acids. The DNA of the CDR3 is TGTGCCAGCAGTTCTAGCGATACCTACAATGAGCAGTTCTTC. It encodes CASSSSDTYNEQFF.

V is TRBV7-8 and J is TRBJ2-1; D possibly corresponds to TRBD2 (6 bases). The CDR3 extends over 17 amino acids. Per the germline V gene, CDR1 is SGHVS and CDR2 is FQNEAQ. Trimming removed 5 bases from V and 8 bases from J, with 25 bases in between. CDR3 nucleotides: TGTGCCAGCAGCAAGACAGCGTTGGGGGGAACAGAGGATGAGCAGTTCTTC. It yields the protein CASSKTALGGTEDEQFF.

V and J are TRBV5-1 and TRBJ1-2; TRBD1 agrees at 8 bases. Trimming cost V 6 bases and J 5 bases; bases outside gene matches: 3. CDR1 is SGHRS and CDR2 is YFSETQ in the germline V gene. The CDR3 runs to 12 residues. This chain's CDR3 is CASTGTGYGYTF. The CDR3 DNA reads TGCGCCAGCACCGGGACAGGTTATGGCTACACCTTC.

This clonotype has at least ten counts. The chain carries TRBV7-9 and TRBJ2-1; TRBD2 aligns across 9 bases. CDR1 and CDR2 (germline): SEHNR, FQNEAQ (reference sequence). V shed 5 bases, J shed 3 bases, and the junction held 8 bases outside the gene matches. The CDR3 runs to 16 residues. CDR3 region: CASSLIGLANYNEQFF. CDR3 bases: TGTGCCAGCAGCCTAATCGGACTAGCGAACTACAATGAGCAGTTCTTC.

This sequence joins TRBV6-1 and TRBJ2-1; D is uncertain. The V gene's germline CDR1 is MNHNS and CDR2 SASEGT. Trimming cost V 8 bases and J 0 bases, with 17 bases left between them. This CDR3 comprises 16 residues. The CDR3 protein is CASDRGWSSSYNEQFF. CDR3 in DNA: TGTGCCAGCGACCGCGGTTGGTCTTCCTCCTACAATGAGCAGTTCTTC.

This CDR3 is CASSLGGKGDTQYF. The CDR3, as DNA: TGTGCCAGCAGCTTGGGGGGGAAAGGAGATACGCAGTATTTT. The chain links TRBV7-9 to TRBJ2-3; 7 nucleotides agree with TRBD2. There are 14 residues in the CDR3. After removal of 3 bases from V and 5 bases from J, the junction contained 5 bases not matched to a gene. Germline CDR1 reads SEHNR; CDR2 reads FQNEAQ (reference sequence).

The chain has TRBV7-9 and TRBJ2-3, with 11 bases lining up with TRBD2. CDR3 size: 16 residues. Germline V gives CDR1 SEHNR, CDR2 FQNEAQ (reference sequence). J gave up 7 bases and V 1 base, and 7 bases lay outside the gene matches. CDR3 in amino acids: CASSLVAGGPIYTQYF. In nucleotides, the CDR3 is TGTGCCAGCAGCTTAGTAGCGGGAGGGCCTATCTATACGCAGTATTTT.

The gene calls are TRBV19 and TRBJ1-5, with a weak D call TRBD1 (5 bases). Germline-derived CDR1 and CDR2 are LNHDA and SQIVND (reference sequence). This CDR3 is built from 12 residues. The ends were cut back, 5 bases at V and 14 bases at J, with 16 bases in the middle. The CDR3 DNA sequence: TGTGCCAGTAGTCCGAGGACGACAGCGGAGCATTTT. Its protein is CASSPRTTAEHF. Full variable domain (rest looked up from reference TRBV19 and TRBJ1-5): DGGITQSPKYLFRKEGQNVTLSCEQNLNHDAMYWYRQDPGQGLRLIYYSQIVNDFQKGDIAEGYSVSREKKESFPLTVTSAQKNPTAFYLCASSPRTTAEHFGDGTRLSIL.

The genes are TRBV7-7 and TRBJ2-3; D might be TRBD2 (5 bases). Germline V lookup: CDR1 SSHAT, CDR2 FNYEAQ (reference sequence). The CDR3 covers 13 residues. Trimming removed 4 bases at V and 6 bases at J, with 11 bases between. The CDR3 nucleotides read TGTGCCAGCAGCTCCTCGGGGTGGGATACGCAGTATTTT. As protein: CASSSSGWDTQYF.

The sample holds a few counts of this clonotype. The chain uses TRBV10-3 and TRBJ1-5; 10 positions match TRBD1. The CDR3 sequence is 15 residues long. The junction had 7 bases not matched to a gene; V was cut back by 10 bases and J by 1 base. Germline V gene lookup returns CDR1 ENHRY and CDR2 SYGVKD. CDR3 bases: TGTGCCACAGGACAGGGGGATTTGAGCAATCAGCCCCAGCATTTT. Translated: CATGQGDLSNQPQHF.

The gene calls are TRBV20-1 and TRBJ2-3, with D tentatively TRBD1 or TRBD2 (6 bases each). V shed 3 bases and J shed 4 bases, with 23 bases lying between them. The CDR3 consists of 17 residues. CDR1 DFQATT and CDR2 SNEGSKA come from the germline V gene (reference sequence). The CDR3 loop reads CSARGPNTGAWADTQYF. The CDR3 nucleotides are TGCAGTGCTAGGGGCCCCAACACGGGGGCTTGGGCAGATACGCAGTATTTT.

The chain has TRBV28 and TRBJ2-7, with 9 bases lining up with TRBD1. Per germline, CDR1 MDHEN and CDR2 SYDVKM. The CDR3 loop spans 15 amino acids. Trimming at V came to 7 bases and at J to 0 bases, leaving 7 bases not matched to a gene. The CDR3 region has the DNA TGTGCCAGCAAAAGGGACAGGGTCGTCTCCTACGAGCAGTACTTC. This translates into CASKRDRVVSYEQYF. Full variable domain (remainder filled in from reference TRBV28 and TRBJ2-7): DVKVTQSSRYLVKRTGEKVFLECVQDMDHENMFWYRQDPGLGLRLIYFSYDVKMKEKGDIPEGYSVSREKKERFSLILESASTNQTSMYLCASKRDRVVSYEQYFGPGTRLTVT.

The count of this clonotype is one. This chain joins TRBV29-1 and TRBJ2-5; TRBD2 might be the D (5 bases). CDR1 and CDR2 (germline): SQVTM, ANQGSEA. CDR3 size: 12 residues. V lost 4 bases and J lost 7, with 13 bases in between. The CDR3 bases are TGCAGCGTTGGGGCTCGCGGAGGGACCCAGTACTTC. Translated, it gives CSVGARGGTQYF.